Sequencing of this T cell receptor beta chain was carried out in a study of blood T cell repertoires in COVID-19. Whole-study context: The study drew acute and convalescent COVID-19 samples from the United States, Italy and Spain.

Clones were read by immunoSEQ multiplex PCR, and TCRdb kept only the in-frame ones, dropping some. The repertoire holds some 410,000 clones, roughly 88% seen once, with more than 0.9% in the top ten. Participants were aged roughly 18 to 89 years, lived in 24 US areas, and enrolled virtually. Clinical history reported by participants formed the basis on which cohorts were assigned. This TCR came from a woman under 40 with acute COVID-19. Sequenced sample: PBMCs or T cells enriched from blood (not recorded which).

For the CDR3, the DNA is TGTGCCAGCAAGTTGAAGACAGGGGATAACTATGGCTACACCTTC. Translation gives CASKLKTGDNYGYTF. This sequence joins TRBV27 and TRBJ1-2, with 8 bases aligning to TRBD1. V shed 7 bases and J 1 base; nucleotides not matched to a gene: 8. The CDR3 loop spans 15 amino acids. Looked up from germline, CDR1 is MNHEY and CDR2 is SMNVEV (reference sequence).